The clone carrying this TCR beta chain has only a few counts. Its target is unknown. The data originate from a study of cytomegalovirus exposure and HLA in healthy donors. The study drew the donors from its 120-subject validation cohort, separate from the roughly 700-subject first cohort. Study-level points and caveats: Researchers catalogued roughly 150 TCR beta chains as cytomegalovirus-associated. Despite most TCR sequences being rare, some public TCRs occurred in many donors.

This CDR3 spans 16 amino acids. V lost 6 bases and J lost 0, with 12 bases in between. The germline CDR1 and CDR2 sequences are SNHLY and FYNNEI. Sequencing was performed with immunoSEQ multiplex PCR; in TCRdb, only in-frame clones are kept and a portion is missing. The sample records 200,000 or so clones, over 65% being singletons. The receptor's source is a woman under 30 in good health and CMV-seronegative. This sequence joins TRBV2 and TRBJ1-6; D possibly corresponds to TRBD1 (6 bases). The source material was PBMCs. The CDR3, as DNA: TGTGCCAGCAGCGCCACGGACAGCTCCTATAATTCACCCCTCCACTTT. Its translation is CASSATDSSYNSPLHF.